The entry that follows covers one T cell receptor beta chain sequence. This clonotype was observed at least ten times. The antigen it binds to is not known. Base qualities are not provided; no much larger clone lies one nucleotide away. This record comes from a study of T cells in Graves' hyperthyroidism and ophthalmopathy (dated by TCRdb to the late 2010s). Background on the whole study: Peripheral blood samples were taken at the time of initial diagnosis, prior to any treatment. An independent validation cohort of fewer than 20 hyperthyroidism patients and approximately 15 patients who later progressed to ophthalmopathy tested prospective prediction of ophthalmopathy. The paper reports TCR Vbeta CDR3 sequencing of fewer than 150 peripheral blood samples: over 40 ophthalmopathy, 75 to 80 hyperthyroidism and 17 progressor patients. TCR V-J signatures able to tell the groups apart were searched for in a discovery cohort of 95 or so patients, of whom 43 had Graves' ophthalmopathy and more than 55 had stable Graves' hyperthyroidism. For training and testing, the 80 to 100 patients in the discovery cohort were randomly divided in a 7:3 ratio. In six Graves' hyperthyroidism patients, the study also compared T-cell repertoires from thyroid tissue with T-cell repertoires from blood. Following sampling, methimazole starting at 30 mg daily was given to hyperthyroidism patients, and high-dose intravenous methylprednisolone was given to ophthalmopathy patients. Here is what the overall study found, with its caveats: A model built on a 13 V-J signature distinguished ophthalmopathy from stable hyperthyroidism, reaching around 90% sensitivity and around 81% specificity in cross-validation and 80%/75% in testing. Sample size was not statistically predetermined, and blinding of investigators to group allocation was not performed. Most expanded thyroid clonotypes (frequency above 0.001) were also found in blood, which suggests that blood repertoires may mirror thyroid immune responses. During validation, the model predicted progression to ophthalmopathy a median of approximately 7 months ahead of onset, with 60% to 71% sensitivity and 72.22% specificity.

In the ophthalmopathy patients, disease was moderately to severely active, with a Clinical Activity Score of 3 or more, a NOSPECS grade of 4 or more, and a duration of less than 3 months. The study excluded patients with uncontrolled infections, other autoimmune diseases, pregnancy or lactation. Diagnoses relied on clinical symptoms, serum thyroxine and TRAb, thyroid ultrasound and orbital computed tomography. PBMCs were separated from 10 ml of fresh peripheral blood using Ficoll-Paque density gradient centrifugation. Total RNA was extracted using Trizol reagent, and RNA quality was assessed on an Agilent 2100 Bioanalyzer. At the junction V is shortened by 6 bases and J by 5 bases, with 14 bases in between. The cysteine opens and the phenylalanine closes a CDR3 of 14 amino acids. The DNA shown is the 42-base CDR3, in frame from base 1. The TCR beta CDR3 regions were amplified from the RNA transcripts. For the first round of RT-PCR on the TCR CDR3, the HTBI primer set was used together with the Qiagen OneStep RT-PCR kit. Libraries were constructed in a second round of multiplex PCR, after which size selection and purification were carried out. The libraries were sequenced on an Illumina HiSeq2000 using paired-end 100 bp reads. Processing in the source paper ran as follows. SOAPnuke was used to process the raw data, throwing out any read that contained adapters or uncalled bases, had a mean Phred below 15, or lacked an exact constant-primer or identifier match. COPE v1.2.5 was used to merge the high-quality paired reads, and each unique nucleotide sequence was defined as a clonotype. MiTCR v1.1 was used to align clonotypes to the IMGT TRBV, TRBD and TRBJ reference segments. Only V-J combinations with frequency above 0.0001, covering 99% to 99.2% of repertoires, were analysed. A TCS score was defined as the ratio of F50 (clonal expansion) to E x V (chaos), with BLOSUM62-based TCRdist applied between CDR3 peptides within each V-J. Welch's t-statistics and random forest reduced some 510 V-J features to about 13, which were used in a naive Bayes classifier (R e1071). TCRdb applied fastp at Q25 and MiXCR to the public reads, then kept only in-frame beta chains. When rows share a CDR3 protein, they turn into one entry using the most common DNA and genes. The V and J calls and clone size are TCRdb's, not the authors'. The sample includes some 650,000 distinct CDR3 sequences, with roughly 15% observed a single time. Jointly, the top ten make up less than 3.5% of the sample.

The chain couples TRBV12-3 or TRBV12-4 to TRBJ1-5; TRBD1 is a weak D gene call, 6 bases matching. The sample taken for sequencing was blood. This TCR derives from a woman between 40 and 55 years old with Graves' ophthalmopathy. The CDR3 here reads CASRPQGTDQPQHF. The bases read TGTGCCAGCAGGCCACAGGGCACTGATCAGCCCCAGCATTTT.